The present entry profiles one T cell receptor (beta chain) with its context. A single base is all that separates this from a far larger clone, so a read error is likely. The sample belongs to a study of shared clonotypes between healthy human individuals. All donors were Caucasian adults living in Nashville, Tennessee. CD4+ cells yielded CD45RA+ naive and CD45RA-negative memory subsets. Replicate sorted-subset PCRs were loaded with around 200 ng DNA, about 30,000 T cell genomes. Profiling relied on immunoSEQ multiplex PCR, and the TCRdb table lists in-frame clones only, not all of them. Among about 1.1 million clones listed, around 78% were seen once. What was sequenced was memory CD4+ T cells from PBMCs. Subset indicated: CD45RA-negative fraction. The origin of this receptor is a young man in good health. Some clones in this sample may be carry-over from other donors' samples.

Here the CDR3 DNA reads TGTGCCAGCAGCGCCACAGCTAACTATGGCTACACCTTC. This translates into CASSATANYGYTF. The chain links TRBV7-3 to TRBJ1-2; no reliable D call. With 5 bases removed from V and 0 bases from J, the gap between germline ends came to 7 bases. The CDR3 extends over 13 amino acids. Germline-derived CDR1 and CDR2 are SGHTA and FQGTGA.